This T cell receptor beta chain originates from a study of T cell changes during pregnancy in multiple sclerosis. The table came from immunoSEQ multiplex PCR; TCRdb's copy has only in-frame clones and leaves some out. Among tens of thousands of clones listed, about nine tenths were seen once. Sequences were derived from CD4+ T cells from peripheral blood mononuclear cells, sampled in the third trimester of pregnancy. The receptor was isolated from a female donor with multiple sclerosis, enrolled in a pregnancy study.

The CDR3 nucleotides read TGTGCCACCAGCTCAGATCCCGGACTACTTTACAATGAGCAGTTCTTC. It yields the protein CATSSDPGLLYNEQFF. The chain carries TRBV15 and TRBJ2-1; TRBD2 is a possible D gene (6 bases). This CDR3 comprises 16 residues. Germline V gives CDR1 LNHNV, CDR2 YYDKDF (reference sequence). The germline V and J ends were trimmed by 5 bases and 4 bases, with 18 bases remaining between them.